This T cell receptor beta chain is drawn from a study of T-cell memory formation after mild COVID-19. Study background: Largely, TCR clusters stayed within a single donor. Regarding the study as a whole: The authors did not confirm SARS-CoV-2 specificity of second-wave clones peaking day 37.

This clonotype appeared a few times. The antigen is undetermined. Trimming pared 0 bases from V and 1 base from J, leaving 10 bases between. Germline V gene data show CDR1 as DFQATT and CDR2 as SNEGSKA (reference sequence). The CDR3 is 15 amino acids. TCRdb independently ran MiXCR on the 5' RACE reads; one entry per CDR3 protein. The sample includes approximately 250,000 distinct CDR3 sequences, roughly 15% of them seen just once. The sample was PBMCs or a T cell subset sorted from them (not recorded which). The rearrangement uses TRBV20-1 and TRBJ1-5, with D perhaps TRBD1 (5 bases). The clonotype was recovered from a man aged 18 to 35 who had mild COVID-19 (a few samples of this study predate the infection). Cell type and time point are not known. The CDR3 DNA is TGCAGTGCTAGAGATCCGGGGGGAAGCAATCAGCCCCAGCATTTT. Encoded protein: CSARDPGGSNQPQHF.